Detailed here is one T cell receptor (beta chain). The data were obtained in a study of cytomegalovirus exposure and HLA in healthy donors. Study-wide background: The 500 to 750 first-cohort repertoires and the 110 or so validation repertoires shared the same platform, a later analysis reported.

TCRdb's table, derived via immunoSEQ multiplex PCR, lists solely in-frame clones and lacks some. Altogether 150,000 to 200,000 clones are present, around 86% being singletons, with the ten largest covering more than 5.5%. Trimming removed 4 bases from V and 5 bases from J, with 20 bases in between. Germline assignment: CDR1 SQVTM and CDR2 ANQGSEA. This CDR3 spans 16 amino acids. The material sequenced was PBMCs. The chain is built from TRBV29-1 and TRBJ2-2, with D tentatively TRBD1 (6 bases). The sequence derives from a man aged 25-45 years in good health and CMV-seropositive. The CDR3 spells CSVGRTVQGNTGELFF. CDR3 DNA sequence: TGCAGCGTTGGGAGGACAGTTCAGGGGAATACCGGGGAGCTGTTTTTT.